This TCR beta chain was observed in a study of regulatory T cells in long-lasting Graves disease. Findings and caveats of the study: Persistent cases of Graves' showed reduced TCR diversity relative to newly diagnosed patients. Among samples with persistent disease, TRBV28, TRBJ1-2 and TRBJ2-5 were favored.

With iRepertoire HTBI primers and Arm-PCR of CDR3 regions, TCR beta libraries were built. TCRdb fed the multiplex PCR reads into MiXCR, producing one record per CDR3 protein. In the table there are around 450,000 distinct CDR3 sequences, 20% to 25% of which are singletons. V lost 0 bases, J lost 6 bases, and 11 bases lay in between. The CDR3 consists of 14 residues. Germline lookup yields CDR1 SNHLY and CDR2 FYNNEI. Many counts were recorded for this clonotype. The antigen remains unidentified. Time point denoted: persistent/refractory GD, antithyroid drugs over 5 years with positive TRAb. Generation of the TCR library employed RNA extracted from PBMCs. Patients came from an endocrinology department in Xi'an, China.

The chain couples TRBV2 to TRBJ1-1, with D tentatively TRBD1 (6 bases). The receptor comes from a female donor with Graves disease. This specimen was peripheral blood mononuclear cells (PBMCs), taken when the disease was refractory, from a patient treated with antithyroid drugs. CDR3 nucleotide sequence: TGTGCCAGCAGTGAAGCTACACAGGGCCCTGAAGCTTTCTTT. Residues: CASSEATQGPEAFF.